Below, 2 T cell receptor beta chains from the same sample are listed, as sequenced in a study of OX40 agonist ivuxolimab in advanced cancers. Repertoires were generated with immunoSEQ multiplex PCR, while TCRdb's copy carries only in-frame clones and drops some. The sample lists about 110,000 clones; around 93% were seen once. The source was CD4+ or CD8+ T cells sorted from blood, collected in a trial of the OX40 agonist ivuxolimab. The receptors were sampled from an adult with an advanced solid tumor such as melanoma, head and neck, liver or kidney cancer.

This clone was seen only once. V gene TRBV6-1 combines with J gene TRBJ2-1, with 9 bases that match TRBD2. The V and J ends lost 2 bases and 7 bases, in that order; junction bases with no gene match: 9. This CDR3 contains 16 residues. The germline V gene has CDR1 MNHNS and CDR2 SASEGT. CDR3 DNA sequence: TGTGCCAGCAGTGAATTAGGACTAGCGAAGGGAAATGAGCAGTTCTTC. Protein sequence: CASSELGLAKGNEQFF.

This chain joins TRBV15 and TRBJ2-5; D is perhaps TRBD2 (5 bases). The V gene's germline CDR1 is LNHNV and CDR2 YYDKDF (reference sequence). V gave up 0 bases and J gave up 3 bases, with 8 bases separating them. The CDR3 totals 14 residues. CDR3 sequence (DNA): TGTGCCACCAGCAGAGATCTCGGGGAAGAGACCCAGTACTTC. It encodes CATSRDLGEETQYF.